This paragraph covers one T cell receptor (beta chain) sequence. Its antigen is unidentified. Described treatment: 15 to 20 received Ad26.COV2.S at low or high dose, single or two shots; 5 received placebo; per-sample allocation not given. Material that was analyzed had been drawn on day 63 after the first vaccine or placebo injection. This sample was taken from a study of Ad26.COV2.S vaccination and SARS-CoV-2 variants. For the study at large: Trial arm assignment for the donor was COV1001 Ad26.COV2.S. The vaccine Ad26.COV2.S was put into the muscle once, or twice with 56 days between.

In germline, CDR1 is SQVTM, CDR2 ANQGSEA. There are 12 residues in the CDR3. The V gene lost 6 bases and the J gene lost 5 bases, with 13 bases spanning the gap. The assay was immunoSEQ multiplex PCR, and TCRdb's table has in-frame clones only and misses some. This sample has approximately 350,000 clones, with around four fifths found just once. Regarding the study as a whole: Marked by substantial breadth, spike-specific CD8+ and CD4+ T cell responses were reportedly seen after vaccination. Assessments of TCR breadth and depth may have underestimated the total T cell responses.

This specimen consisted of peripheral blood, obtained in a trial of Ad26.COV2.S vaccine versus placebo. The rearrangement uses TRBV29-1 and TRBJ1-1, with D possibly matching TRBD1 (6 bases). This receptor was obtained from a person aged 18-65 years who received the Ad26.COV2.S COVID-19 vaccine or a placebo. The CDR3 is CSVRGTPTEAFF. CDR3 nucleotide sequence: TGCAGCGTGCGCGGGACACCTACTGAAGCTTTCTTT.